The 3 T cell receptor beta chains reported below all come from one sample, sequenced in a study of OX40 agonist ivuxolimab in advanced cancers. The protocol was immunoSEQ multiplex PCR, while the TCRdb copy is restricted to in-frame clones and leaves out a portion. This table holds approximately 84,000 clones, approximately 89% found once. The specimen comprised CD4+ or CD8+ T cells sorted from blood, sampled in a trial of the OX40 agonist ivuxolimab. The receptors here all came from an adult with an advanced solid tumor such as melanoma, head and neck, liver or kidney cancer.

This chain uses TRBV29-1 with TRBJ2-1; D gene uncertain. Trimming cost V 4 bases and J 5 bases, with 9 bases left between them. The CDR3 runs to 12 residues. Looked up from germline, CDR1 is SQVTM and CDR2 is ANQGSEA. Written as DNA, the CDR3 is TGCAGCGTTGTTGCCCGCAACAATGAGCAGTTCTTC. It is translated as CSVVARNNEQFF.

The V gene is TRBV2, the J gene TRBJ2-1; D assignment may be TRBD1 or TRBD2 (5 bases each). The V gene lost 7 bases and the J gene lost 12 bases, with 13 bases spanning the gap. The CDR3 loop spans 11 amino acids. The V gene's germline CDR1 is SNHLY and CDR2 FYNNEI. The CDR3 reads CASTDGTAQFF. In DNA, the CDR3 is TGTGCCAGCACAGACGGGACGGCGCAGTTCTTC.

The V call is TRBV5-1, the J call TRBJ1-6; D remains ambiguous. CDR3 size: 14 residues. Germline V gene data show CDR1 as SGHRS and CDR2 as YFSETQ. V lost 2 bases, J lost 6 bases, and 9 bases lay in between. The CDR3 DNA reads TGCGCCAGCAGCTTTGACTTGCCTAATTCACCCCTCCACTTT. It translates to CASSFDLPNSPLHF.